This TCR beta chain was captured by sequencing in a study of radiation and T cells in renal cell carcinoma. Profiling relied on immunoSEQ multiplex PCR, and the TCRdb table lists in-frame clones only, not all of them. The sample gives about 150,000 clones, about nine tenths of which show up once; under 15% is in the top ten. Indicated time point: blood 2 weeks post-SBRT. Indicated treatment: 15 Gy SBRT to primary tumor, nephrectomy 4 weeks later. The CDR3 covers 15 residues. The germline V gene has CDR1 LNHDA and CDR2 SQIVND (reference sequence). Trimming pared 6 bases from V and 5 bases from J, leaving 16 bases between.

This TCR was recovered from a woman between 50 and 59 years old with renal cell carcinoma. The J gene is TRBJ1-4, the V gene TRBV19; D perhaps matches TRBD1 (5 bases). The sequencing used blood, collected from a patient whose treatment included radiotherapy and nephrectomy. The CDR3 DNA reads TGTGCCAGTAGACCGGAACAGGCTATCAATGAAAAACTGTTTTTT. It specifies CASRPEQAINEKLFF.